A selection of T cell receptor beta chains follows, all from one sample in a study of T-cell memory formation after mild COVID-19. TCRdb ran MiXCR on the 5' RACE reads and lists one entry per CDR3 protein. The table lists a few hundred thousand distinct CDR3 sequences, about 13% of them singletons, with approximately 22% in the top ten. Sequencing used PBMCs or a T cell subset sorted from them (not recorded which). These TCRs come from a man younger than 30 who had mild COVID-19 (a few samples of this study predate the infection). Cell type and time point are not known. Both conserved end residues are part of each CDR3. D genes are given only for firm matches. The size of a clone is reported for some rows only, either as once, few or many, or as a class for expanded clones.

v_gene	abundance	d_gene	j_gene	CDR3nt	CDR3aa
TRBV6-2/TRBV6-3	few	.	TRBJ1-5	TGTGCCAGCAGTCAACCCCCTTGGAGGCAGCCCCAGCATTTT	CASSQPPWRQPQHF
TRBV7-9	.	.	TRBJ1-3	TGTGCCAGCAGTCCCCAAAATGGACAGTTCTCTGGAAACACCATATATTTT	CASSPQNGQFSGNTIYF
TRBV5-1	.	.	TRBJ1-5	TGCGCCAGCAGCGGGGGTAGCAATCAGCCCCAGCATTTT	CASSGGSNQPQHF
TRBV18	.	.	TRBJ1-1	TGTGCCAGCTCCCTAGGGTTAGCGGGCACTGAAGCTTTCTTT	CASSLGLAGTEAFF
TRBV5-1	many	.	TRBJ2-3	TGCGCCAGCAGCGGAGCAGCAGGTGGTACAGATACGCAGTATTTT	CASSGAAGGTDTQYF
TRBV28	many	TRBD1	TRBJ2-1	TGTGCCAGCAGACCGGGACAGGGGGCCAATGAGCAGTTCTTC	CASRPGQGANEQFF
TRBV25-1	many	.	TRBJ2-2	TGTGCCAGCAGTGGAGGATATGTTAGGGATTTAGAATCCGGGGAGCTGTTTTTT	CASSGGYVRDLESGELFF
TRBV5-1	many	.	TRBJ2-3	TGTGCCAGCAGTCGTGGGACAGATACGCAGTATTTT	CASSRGTDTQYF
TRBV6-2/TRBV6-3	few	.	TRBJ2-1	TGTGCCAGCTCCTACACCCCCCGAAATGAGCAGTTCTTC	CASSYTPRNEQFF
TRBV6-5	few	.	TRBJ2-3	TGTGCCAGCAGTACCCACAGGGCGGATACGCAGTATTTT	CASSTHRADTQYF
TRBV2	.	.	TRBJ2-7	TGTGCCAGCAGTGGCAGCGGATACGAGCAGTACTTC	CASSGSGYEQYF
TRBV20-1	.	.	TRBJ2-5	TGCAGTGCTAGAATACCGGGTTCGGAGACCCAGTACTTC	CSARIPGSETQYF
TRBV9	few	TRBD1	TRBJ1-2	TGTGCCAGCAGCCCACGGACAGGGTATAACTATGGCTACACCTTC	CASSPRTGYNYGYTF
TRBV27	many	TRBD1	TRBJ2-1	TGTGCCAGCAGTGCTCGGCGACAGGGGGCTGAGCAGTTCTTC	CASSARRQGAEQFF
TRBV2	.	TRBD2	TRBJ2-3	TGTGCCAGCAGTTATTCTAGCGGGGGGGCTTGGGATACGCAGTATTTT	CASSYSSGGAWDTQYF
TRBV5-1	many	TRBD1	TRBJ2-1	TGCGCCAGCAGCCAGATGACAGGGGACGATGAGCAGTTCTTC	CASSQMTGDDEQFF
TRBV10-3	.	TRBD1	TRBJ2-7	TGTGCCATCGGACAGGTCGGCTCCTACGAGCAGTACTTC	CAIGQVGSYEQYF
TRBV7-2	few	.	TRBJ1-5	TGTGCCAGCAGCATACAGGGAGGGGAGAAGCAGCCCCAGCATTTT	CASSIQGGEKQPQHF
TRBV4-1	few	.	TRBJ2-1	TGCGCCAGCAGCCTTTACCAGATGAGTGAGCAGTTCTTC	CASSLYQMSEQFF
TRBV19	.	TRBD1	TRBJ2-7	TGTGCCAGTAGTCCATTGGGGACAGGGGGGAACGAGCAGTACTTC	CASSPLGTGGNEQYF
TRBV5-1	few	TRBD1	TRBJ1-2	TGCGCCAGCAGCTTCCTTGAGGGGGCAGATGGCTACACCTTC	CASSFLEGADGYTF
TRBV27	few	.	TRBJ1-3	TGTGCCAGCAGTCAGGGACGGCTAGGGACCATATATTTT	CASSQGRLGTIYF
TRBV11-2	.	.	TRBJ2-1	TGTGCCAGCACCCATCTGGGGGAACAGGGTGAGTTCTTC	CASTHLGEQGEFF
TRBV24-1	few	TRBD1	TRBJ2-5	TGTGCCACCAGTGATTTAGCCAGGGGGCTGGAGACCCAGTACTTC	CATSDLARGLETQYF
TRBV9	.	.	TRBJ1-6	TGTGCCAGCAGCGACGGACAGAACTATTCACCCCTCCACTTT	CASSDGQNYSPLHF
TRBV12-3/TRBV12-4	.	.	TRBJ2-2	TGTGCCAGCAGTTTACAGTACACCGGGGAGCTGTTTTTT	CASSLQYTGELFF
TRBV7-9	few	TRBD1	TRBJ2-7	TGTGCCAGCAGAACAGGGGACTCCTACGAGCAGTACTTC	CASRTGDSYEQYF
TRBV4-1	.	.	TRBJ2-7	TGCGCCAGCAGCCGCGTTGGGGGCTCCTACGAGCAGTACTTC	CASSRVGGSYEQYF
TRBV6-2/TRBV6-3	few	TRBD2	TRBJ2-3	TGTGCCAGCAGTTCCCCTCTGTGGATCGGGGGGACCACAGATACGCAGTATTTT	CASSSPLWIGGTTDTQYF
TRBV12-3/TRBV12-4	few	.	TRBJ1-1	TGTGCCAGCAGTTTCAGCAGGCGGCAAGAAGCTTTCTTT	CASSFSRRQEAFF
TRBV5-1	.	.	TRBJ2-2	TGCGCCAGCAGCTTGTCATCGCTCTCGAACACCGGGGAGCTGTTTTTT	CASSLSSLSNTGELFF
TRBV7-2	few	TRBD2	TRBJ2-1	TGTGCCAGCAGCTTCGCGGGGGGCTGGAGGTTCTTC	CASSFAGGWRFF
TRBV20-1	.	TRBD1	TRBJ2-5	TGCAGTGCTAGAGATCGAACAGGGGTGGAGACCCAGTACTTC	CSARDRTGVETQYF
TRBV7-6	.	.	TRBJ1-2	TGTGCCAGCAGCTTAGGCACGGGGCCCGCTAACTATGGCTACACCTTC	CASSLGTGPANYGYTF
TRBV20-1	.	.	TRBJ1-2	TGCAGTGCCAGACAGGACAGTTTCCAGAACTATGGCTACACCTTC	CSARQDSFQNYGYTF
TRBV2	once	TRBD2	TRBJ2-5	TGTGCCAGCAGTTATCCTTCCGGGGGGAAGACCCAGTACTTC	CASSYPSGGKTQYF
TRBV4-1	many	.	TRBJ2-5	TGCGCCAGCAGCCCCCAGGGGGGAGGGCAAGAGACCCAGTACTTC	CASSPQGGGQETQYF
TRBV27	few	TRBD1	TRBJ2-5	TGTGCCAGCAGTTTAAGGGGGCTGGAGACCCAGTACTTC	CASSLRGLETQYF
TRBV11-2	.	TRBD2	TRBJ2-2	TGTGCCAGCAGCTTAGATCAGATAACCAGCGGGGGGACCACCGGGGAGCTGTTTTTT	CASSLDQITSGGTTGELFF
TRBV4-2	many	TRBD2	TRBJ2-3	TGTGCCAGCAGCCAAGCCCTACTAGCGGGGTCGTCAGATACGCAGTATTTT	CASSQALLAGSSDTQYF
TRBV20-1	.	.	TRBJ1-1	TGCAGTGGCCAGGTGGAGTCTGGTGAAGCTTTCTTT	CSGQVESGEAFF
TRBV20-1	few	.	TRBJ2-5	TGCAGTGCTAGTAGTCCCCAAGAGACCCAGTACTTC	CSASSPQETQYF
TRBV7-2	many	TRBD1	TRBJ1-1	TGTGCCAGCAGCTCAATGGACAGGGGAACTGAAGCTTTCTTT	CASSSMDRGTEAFF
TRBV6-6	.	.	TRBJ1-2	TGTGCCAGCAGTTCTAACAGGGTTGCGGGCTACACCTTC	CASSSNRVAGYTF
TRBV7-2	many	TRBD2	TRBJ2-7	TGTGCCAGCAGCTCCCCGACTAGCGGTAAGGGAGAGCAGTACTTC	CASSSPTSGKGEQYF
TRBV29-1	few	.	TRBJ2-1	TGCAGCGTTGAAGGAAGAGCGAATGAGCAGTTCTTC	CSVEGRANEQFF
TRBV14	.	.	TRBJ2-3	TGTGCCAGCAGCCAAGATCGGCAGAATACGCAGTATTTT	CASSQDRQNTQYF
TRBV12-3/TRBV12-4	few	.	TRBJ1-1	TGTGCCAGCAGTTTCTTAGGGGCTGAAGCTTTCTTT	CASSFLGAEAFF
TRBV20-1	few	.	TRBJ2-1	TGCAGTGCCTCCCCTGACCCCTACAATGAGCAGTTCTTC	CSASPDPYNEQFF
TRBV2	many	.	TRBJ1-1	TGTGCCAGCAGTGAAGGGACACTAGGCACTGAAGCTTTCTTT	CASSEGTLGTEAFF
TRBV10-3	.	.	TRBJ1-2	TGTGCCATCAGTGCGCAGAGCTTCTATGGCTACACCTTC	CAISAQSFYGYTF
TRBV9	once	TRBD1	TRBJ1-2	TGTGCCAGCAGCACGATCCACCCGGACAGGGGCACCTATGGCTACACCTTC	CASSTIHPDRGTYGYTF
TRBV25-1	few	TRBD2	TRBJ2-5	TGTGCCAGCGGGGGAAGCGGGGGGCCTTTAGAGACCCAGTACTTC	CASGGSGGPLETQYF
TRBV28	few	.	TRBJ2-3	TGTGCCAGCAGTTTCCCCACCCGGAGTAGTACGCAGTATTTT	CASSFPTRSSTQYF
TRBV20-1	few	.	TRBJ1-2	TGCAGTGCTGGCACAGGGTTGGGCTATGGCTACACCTTC	CSAGTGLGYGYTF
TRBV7-9	many	TRBD2	TRBJ2-1	TGTGCCAGCAGCTCCGGGACTAGCGCCTACAATGAGCAGTTCTTC	CASSSGTSAYNEQFF
TRBV6-5	many	TRBD2	TRBJ2-1	TGTGCCAGCAGTCGACTAGCCCTCCCACTTGATGAGCAGTTCTTC	CASSRLALPLDEQFF
TRBV10-3	few	TRBD1	TRBJ1-1	TGTGCCATCAGTGATGCAGGGGGCAACACTGAAGCTTTCTTT	CAISDAGGNTEAFF
TRBV9	.	.	TRBJ2-1	TGTGCCAGCAGCGTAACCTCTAGCCCGTACAATGAGCAGTTCTTC	CASSVTSSPYNEQFF
TRBV7-8	few	.	TRBJ2-7	TGTGCCAGCACCCAACGGCAGGGAGCCTCCTACGAGCAGTACTTC	CASTQRQGASYEQYF